The 22 T cell receptor beta chains reported below all come from one sample, sequenced in a study of shared clonotypes between healthy human individuals. Method: immunoSEQ multiplex PCR; TCRdb's copy keeps in-frame clones and lacks some. The table shows about 490,000 clones, with 76% occurring only once. Sequenced sample: PBMCs. All receptors come from a woman aged 40-49 years in good health. Some clones in this sample may be carry-over from other donors' samples.

The chain is built from TRBV11-2 and TRBJ2-7, with TRBD2 as a possible D gene (7 bases). Germline V CDR1 and CDR2: SGHAT, FQNNGV. The CDR3 contains 14 residues. Trimming removed 5 bases at V and 8 bases at J, with 19 bases between. The CDR3 spells CASSLGGGDWKQYF. DNA of the CDR3: TGTGCCAGCAGCCTCGGAGGGGGGGACTGGAAGCAGTACTTC.

This clone was seen a handful of times. The chain employs TRBV5-1 and TRBJ2-2, with D maybe TRBD2 (6 bases). The germline V gene encodes CDR1 SGHRS and CDR2 YFSETQ. The V end lost 4 bases, the J end lost 2 bases, and 9 bases lay between the germline ends. The CDR3 spans 14 residues. CDR3 nucleotides: TGCGCCAGCAGCCCGGGAGAAAACACCGGGGAGCTGTTTTTT. Protein sequence: CASSPGENTGELFF.

V gene TRBV10-1 combines with J gene TRBJ2-3, with 11 nucleotides matching TRBD2. V shed 6 bases and J 2 bases; nucleotides not matched to a gene: 7. CDR3 length equals 16 residues. CDR1 is WNHNN, CDR2 SYGVQD, per germline (reference sequence). The CDR3 sequence is CASSTGTSGITDTQYF. The CDR3 DNA reads TGCGCCAGCAGCACCGGGACTAGCGGTATCACAGATACGCAGTATTTT.

V and J are TRBV11-2 and TRBJ1-1; 7 bases align to TRBD1. V was clipped by 5 bases and J by 9 bases; unmatched bases: 9. In germline, CDR1 is SGHAT, CDR2 FQNNGV. The CDR3 consists of 13 residues. As DNA, the CDR3 is TGTGCCAGCAGCGCGGCCCCGACAGGGAAAGCTTTCTTT. As protein: CASSAAPTGKAFF.

The chain is built from TRBV6-6 and TRBJ2-6; no definite D call. V was cut by 4 bases and J by 0 bases, with 7 bases left in between. This CDR3 contains 15 residues. Per the germline V gene, CDR1 is MNHNY and CDR2 is SVGAGI (reference sequence). The DNA of the CDR3 is TGTGCCAGCAGTTCACCTTTCTCTGGGGCCAACGTCCTGACTTTC. It encodes CASSSPFSGANVLTF.

A remark on this clone: A much larger clone sits a single nucleotide away, making a read error possible. The rearrangement joins TRBV11-2 to TRBJ1-4; a possible D gene is TRBD1 (5 bases). Germline values: CDR1 SGHAT, CDR2 FQNNGV. The CDR3 covers 12 residues. DNA for the CDR3: TGTGCCAGCAGCATAACACCCGGGGCGACGATCTTT. This sequence encodes CASSITPGATIF.

This clone has only a few counts. V and J are TRBV10-2 and TRBJ1-4; D is undetermined. This CDR3 has 14 amino acids. Germline V gene data show CDR1 as WSHSY and CDR2 as SAAADI. The V end lost 0 bases, the J end lost 2 bases, and 4 bases lay between the germline ends. CDR3 nucleotides: TGCGCCAGCAGTGAGTCTGGGACTAATGAAAAACTGTTTTTT. It specifies CASSESGTNEKLFF.

In nucleotides, the CDR3 is TGTGCCAGCAGTCCCCTTTTTGTGGGCACTGAAGCTTTCTTT. It translates to CASSPLFVGTEAFF. The chain uses TRBV27 and TRBJ1-1; D remains ambiguous. Trimming stripped 5 bases from V and 4 bases from J, with 14 bases between. Germline values: CDR1 MNHEY, CDR2 SMNVEV (reference sequence). The CDR3 has 14 residues.

The chain joins TRBV7-2 to TRBJ2-5, with 8 bases aligning to TRBD2. Per germline, CDR1 SGHTA and CDR2 FQGNSA. Unmatched junction bases numbered 13, after V lost 5 bases and J lost 5 bases. The CDR3 length is 16 residues. This chain's CDR3 is CASSPQQREWWETQYF. The CDR3 nucleotides are TGTGCCAGCAGCCCACAGCAGCGGGAGTGGTGGGAGACCCAGTACTTC.

This clone was seen a handful of times. J is TRBJ2-7 and V is TRBV7-2, with 7 positions matching TRBD2. The ends lost 5 bases at V and 0 bases at J; junction bases unmatched: 10. This CDR3 comprises 16 residues. Germline CDR1 reads SGHTA; CDR2 reads FQGNSA. The CDR3 here is CASSPGGSGSSYEQYF. DNA of the CDR3: TGTGCCAGCAGCCCGGGGGGTAGCGGCAGCTCCTACGAGCAGTACTTC.

The chain has TRBV7-9 and TRBJ1-1, with D possibly being TRBD1 (5 bases). CDR1 and CDR2 (germline): SEHNR, FQNEAQ (reference sequence). The CDR3 runs to 12 residues. Trimming pared 4 bases from V and 8 bases from J, leaving 11 bases between. The CDR3 region has the DNA TGTGCCAGCAGCTCAAGGTGGGGCGAAGCTTTCTTT. Translating it yields CASSSRWGEAFF.

V and J are TRBV6-5 and TRBJ2-1, with D possibly matching TRBD1 (5 bases). Looked up from germline, CDR1 is MNHEY and CDR2 is SVGAGI. The CDR3 has 15 residues. Trimming stripped 6 bases from V and 6 bases from J, with 18 bases between. CDR3 in DNA: TGTGCCAGCAGATCCCCCGCAGGGTCAGTCAATGAGCAGTTCTTC. Amino acids: CASRSPAGSVNEQFF.

The chain employs TRBV10-3 and TRBJ1-1; 11 nucleotides match TRBD1. The CDR3 loop spans 14 amino acids. The germline gives CDR1 ENHRY, CDR2 SYGVKD. V shed 10 bases and J 2 bases; nucleotides not matched to a gene: 6. The CDR3 DNA sequence: TGTGCCACCGGACAGGGGGCAGGAAACACTGAAGCTTTCTTT. Translated, it gives CATGQGAGNTEAFF.

The gene calls are TRBV6-1 and TRBJ2-6, with D uncertain. Per the germline V gene, CDR1 is MNHNS and CDR2 is SASEGT. CDR3 length: 15 amino acids. V shed 6 bases and J shed 1 base, with 10 bases lying between them. CDR3 loop: CASSVASSGANVLTF. The CDR3 nucleotides are TGTGCCAGCAGCGTAGCTTCATCTGGGGCCAACGTCCTGACTTTC.

Ten or more counts support this clone. The same CDR3 can be traced to other DNA sequences in this sample. The chain is built from TRBV30 and TRBJ1-4; D not certain. This CDR3 has 14 amino acids. With 2 bases removed from V and 2 bases from J, the gap between germline ends came to 9 bases. Germline values: CDR1 GTSNPN, CDR2 SVGIG (reference sequence). CDR3 residues: CAWSPLGTNEKLFF. As DNA, the CDR3 is TGTGCCTGGAGTCCCCTGGGGACTAATGAAAAACTGTTTTTT.

V is TRBV28 and J is TRBJ1-3; the D gene is possibly TRBD1 (6 bases). V was trimmed by 4 bases and J by 3 bases, leaving 16 bases between them. The CDR3 spans 16 residues. CDR1 MDHEN and CDR2 SYDVKM come from the germline V gene. The DNA of the CDR3 is TGTGCCAGCAGTTGGGGAAACAGGGCACTTGGAAACACCATATATTTT. Translation: CASSWGNRALGNTIYF.

The CDR3 DNA is TGTGCCAGCACGGGGTCCGGGACAGGCTCCTACGAGCAGTACTTC. Encoded protein: CASTGSGTGSYEQYF. The gene calls are TRBV28 and TRBJ2-7; 8 bases fit TRBD1. J gave up 0 bases and V 7 bases, and 8 bases lay outside the gene matches. The CDR3 spans 15 residues. Germline loops: CDR1 MDHEN, CDR2 SYDVKM. The complete variable domain, with remaining parts taken from reference TRBV28 and TRBJ2-7, reads DVKVTQSSRYLVKRTGEKVFLECVQDMDHENMFWYRQDPGLGLRLIYFSYDVKMKEKGDIPEGYSVSREKKERFSLILESASTNQTSMYLCASTGSGTGSYEQYFGPGTRLTVT.

This clone was seen only a few times. CDR3 DNA: TGTGCCAGCAGTATCAATGAAAAACTGTTTTTT. Its translation: CASSINEKLFF. The chain recombines TRBV28 with TRBJ1-4; D is ambiguous. The CDR3 is 11 amino acids. V lost 5 bases and J lost 5, with 3 bases in between. Germline V lookup: CDR1 MDHEN, CDR2 SYDVKM.

This chain uses TRBV12-1 with TRBJ2-6. TRBV12-1 is a pseudogene. The CDR3 consists of 16 residues. CDR3 sequence reads: CASSPRGVSGANVLTF. DNA for the CDR3: TGTGCCAGCAGCCCCCGTGGGGTCTCTGGGGCCAACGTCCTGACTTTC.

This clone occurred many times. The chain links TRBV5-1 to TRBJ1-1, with 8 bases aligning to TRBD1. Germline loops: CDR1 SGHRS, CDR2 YFSETQ. The CDR3 has 13 residues. The junction had 5 bases not matched to a gene; V was cut back by 5 bases and J by 5 bases. CDR3 bases: TGCGCCAGCAGGGGACAGGTGGGAACTGAAGCTTTCTTT. As protein: CASRGQVGTEAFF. Looking up the rest from reference TRBV5-1 and TRBJ1-1 gives the full variable domain: KAGVTQTPRYLIKTRGQQVTLSCSPISGHRSVSWYQQTPGQGLQFLFEYFSETQRNKGNFPGRFSGRQFSNSRSEMNVSTLELGDSALYLCASRGQVGTEAFFGQGTRLTVV.

The chain is built from TRBV27 and TRBJ2-7; D might be TRBD2 (6 bases). Trimming removed 8 bases from V and 9 bases from J, with 23 bases in between. Germline-derived CDR1 and CDR2 are MNHEY and SMNVEV (reference sequence). This CDR3 contains 14 residues. The CDR3 DNA sequence: TGTGCCAGCCGCCCCCGCGGGGCTAAAGCGGCGCAGTACTTC. It translates to CASRPRGAKAAQYF.

Comments on this clone: This may arise from a read error, as a much more abundant clone is one base away. V usage is TRBV6-5 and J usage is TRBJ1-1; possibly TRBD1 for D (5 bases). V gave up 4 bases and J gave up 5 bases, with 11 bases separating them. The CDR3 consists of 13 residues. CDR1 is MNHEY, CDR2 SVGAGI, per germline. The CDR3 DNA follows: TGTGCCAGCAGTTCCCAGGGTATGACTGAAGCTTTCTTT. This translates into CASSSQGMTEAFF.